The sequence of this TCR beta chain was determined in a study of T cells after yellow fever vaccination. By 5'RACE template switching, TCR cDNA was produced, with a universal primer site and UMIs added in the process. From the 5' RACE reads, TCRdb called clonotypes with MiXCR, one entry per CDR3 protein. Of a few hundred thousand distinct CDR3 sequences in the sample, 8% to 9.5% are singletons; the top ten hold 17%. As concerns this clonotype: Its antigen is as yet unknown.

The CDR3 is 16 amino acids. General observations from the study: Subsequent to the booster, the majority of primary-vaccination clones reappeared (less than 97% CD4, roughly 90% CD8). Few clonotypes appeared in both CD4 and CD8 compartments.

The sequence was collected from a man aged 18-30 years who received the YFV17D yellow fever vaccine. This chain uses TRBV21-1 with TRBJ2-7. TRBV21-1 is a listed pseudogene. The material sequenced was PBMCs, taken about 41 days after the first yellow fever vaccination. The CDR3 nucleotides are TGTGCCAGCAGCCTAGATTATTTCGGGGGCTCCTACGAGCAGTACGTC. Its protein product is CASSLDYFGGSYEQYV.